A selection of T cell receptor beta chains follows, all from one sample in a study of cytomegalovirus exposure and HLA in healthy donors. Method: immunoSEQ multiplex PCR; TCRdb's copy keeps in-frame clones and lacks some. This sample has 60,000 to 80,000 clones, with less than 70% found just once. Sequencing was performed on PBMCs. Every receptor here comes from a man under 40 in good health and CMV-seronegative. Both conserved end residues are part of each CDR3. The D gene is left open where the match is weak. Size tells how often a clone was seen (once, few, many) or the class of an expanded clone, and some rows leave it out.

TGCGCCAGCAGCCATCCTAGCGGGGGGAGTTCAGATACGCAGTATTTT CASSHPSGGSSDTQYF TRBJ2-3 16 . TRBD2 TRBV5-1
TGCGCCAGCAGCTTGGTGAGCGGGGGGAACAATGAGCAGTTCTTC CASSLVSGGNNEQFF TRBJ2-1 15 . TRBD2 TRBV5-1
TGTGCCAGCAGCTTGGATTCAGGACAGCCCCAGCATTTT CASSLDSGQPQHF TRBJ1-5 13 . . TRBV5-6
TGTGCCAGCAGTTGGGGACGAGGAGGGAATTCACCCCTCCACTTT CASSWGRGGNSPLHF TRBJ1-6 15 . . TRBV6-5
TGTGCCAGCAGCGTAGGGCCAGGGGGTGGGCCCCAGCATTTT CASSVGPGGGPQHF TRBJ1-5 14 . TRBD1 TRBV9
TGTGCCAGCAGCAATGCCGGGTACTATAATTCACCCCTCCACTTT CASSNAGYYNSPLHF TRBJ1-6 15 . . TRBV5-4
TGTGCCACCTGGACAGGAGCATACGAGCAGTACTTC CATWTGAYEQYF TRBJ2-7 12 . TRBD1 TRBV6-6
TGCGCCAGCAGCCCACAGGGGGTAGAAGAGACCCAGTACTTC CASSPQGVEETQYF TRBJ2-5 14 . TRBD1 TRBV5-1
TGTGCCAGCAGCGGGACACGTACCTACGAGCAGTACTTC CASSGTRTYEQYF TRBJ2-7 13 once . TRBV9
TGTGCCAGTAGTATAATGGGCCAGAATTCACCCCTCCACTTT CASSIMGQNSPLHF TRBJ1-6 14 . . TRBV19
TGCGCCAGCAGCCAAGAGCAACATCAGGGATTAGCTGAAGCTTTCTTT CASSQEQHQGLAEAFF TRBJ1-1 16 . . TRBV4-1
TGTGCCAGCAGGACAGAACAAGAGACCCAGTACTTC CASRTEQETQYF TRBJ2-5 12 . . TRBV2
TGCAGCGTTTGGGTTAGCGGGGGCCCAGAGACCCAGTACTTC CSVWVSGGPETQYF TRBJ2-5 14 . TRBD2 TRBV29-1
TGTGCCAGCAGTGGGGGGGGACAGGGATGGCGCGGCTACACCTTC CASSGGGQGWRGYTF TRBJ1-2 15 . TRBD1 TRBV6-1
TGTGCCAGTAGTATAGCACGCGAGACTGGAAACACCATATATTTT CASSIARETGNTIYF TRBJ1-3 15 few . TRBV19
TGCGCCAGCAGCACGGACAGGGCGGAAGGAGCTTTCTTT CASSTDRAEGAFF TRBJ1-1 13 . TRBD1 TRBV5-1
TGTGCCAGCAGCTTAGGCCGGACAGGATCGAGCGAGCAGTACTTC CASSLGRTGSSEQYF TRBJ2-7 15 . TRBD1 TRBV13
TGCGCCAGCAGCTTGGTTACCGGGACAGCGGTGGCAGATACGCAGTATTTT CASSLVTGTAVADTQYF TRBJ2-3 17 . TRBD1 TRBV5-1
TGTGCCAGCAGCTTAGAGTATTCGGGGAATGGCTACACCTTC CASSLEYSGNGYTF TRBJ1-2 14 . . TRBV11-1
TGTGCCAGCAGCTTAGATACAGGGGGCTATAATTCACCCCTCCACTTT CASSLDTGGYNSPLHF TRBJ1-6 16 . TRBD1 TRBV7-6
TGTGCCAAAAGGACAGGGAGCAATCAGCCCCAGCATTTT CAKRTGSNQPQHF TRBJ1-5 13 . TRBD1 TRBV2
TGTGCCAGCAGCCCCACAGGGGGCCAGGCCTACGAGCAGTACTTC CASSPTGGQAYEQYF TRBJ2-7 15 . TRBD1 TRBV7-6
TGTGCCAGCAGCTCGGACAGGGGGCGCTACGAGCAGTACTTC CASSSDRGRYEQYF TRBJ2-7 14 . TRBD1 TRBV13
TGTGCCAGCAGTGAAATAGGACAACAGCAGTTCTTC CASSEIGQQQFF TRBJ2-1 12 . . TRBV6-1
TGTGCCAGCAGTGCCTTGACTAGCGGGGGGGCTTCCTACGAGCAGTACTTC CASSALTSGGASYEQYF TRBJ2-7 17 . TRBD2 TRBV6-1
TGTGCCAGCAGCCGAAATCGTGACGGAGGAGACGAGCAGTACTTC CASSRNRDGGDEQYF TRBJ2-7 15 . . TRBV7-8
TGTGCCAGCAGTGAAGGCCCCCACACCGGGGAGCTGTCTTTT CASSEGPHTGELSF TRBJ2-2 14 . . TRBV6-1
TGTGCCAGCAGCCCAGACAGGGAAGGCTACACCTTC CASSPDREGYTF TRBJ1-2 12 . TRBD1 TRBV5-4
TGTGCCAGCAGCTCCCAGGGGGCCCTTGGCTACACCTTC CASSSQGALGYTF TRBJ1-2 13 . TRBD1 TRBV5-6
TGTGCCAGCAGCTTGTTGGTCCTGGGGCTTGGTAACTATGGCTACACCTTC CASSLLVLGLGNYGYTF TRBJ1-2 17 . . TRBV5-4
TGTGCCTGGAGTTTCCGGTGGGAAATGGGACAGGGAATAATCGGTAGCCAGCCCCAGCATTTT CAWSFRWEMGQGIIGSQPQHF TRBJ1-5 21 . TRBD1 TRBV30
TGTGCCATCAGGGACAGCGTAAATCAGCCCCAGCATTTT CAIRDSVNQPQHF TRBJ1-5 13 . . TRBV10-3
TGTGCCAGCAGTGGGAACAGCGGAGTCGGTACAGATACGCAGTATTTT CASSGNSGVGTDTQYF TRBJ2-3 16 . . TRBV5-4
TGTGCCATCGCCGCGGGGGGATGGCAGCCCCAGCATTTT CAIAAGGWQPQHF TRBJ1-5 13 . . TRBV6-1
TGCACCAGCAGGGAGACTAGCGGGGGGGCAGGTAATGTCTCGGATACGCAGTATTTT CTSRETSGGAGNVSDTQYF TRBJ2-3 19 . . TRBV1
TGTGCCAGCAGCCTGACTAGCGGGGGGGTTCCCTACAATGAGCAGTTCTTC CASSLTSGGVPYNEQFF TRBJ2-1 17 . TRBD2 TRBV5-6
TGTGCCAGCAGCTCGCCCGGGACAGGGGCTTATGGCTACACCTTC CASSSPGTGAYGYTF TRBJ1-2 15 . TRBD1 TRBV5-4
TGTGCCAGCAGCCAAGCCAGCGGGGTCTCCTACGAGCAGTACTTC CASSQASGVSYEQYF TRBJ2-7 15 . TRBD2 TRBV4-2
TGTGCCAGCAAAGGAGCGGGGGTTCATGAGCAGTTCTTC CASKGAGVHEQFF TRBJ2-1 13 . TRBD2 TRBV11-2
TGTGCCAGCAGCTTAGTAGCGGGGCATACGGAGACCCAGTACTTC CASSLVAGHTETQYF TRBJ2-5 15 . TRBD2 TRBV7-2
TGTGCCAGCAGTTACTCTATGGCTCATGGCTACACCTTC CASSYSMAHGYTF TRBJ1-2 13 . . TRBV6-5
TGTGCCTGGAGTGACGGGAACACTGAAGCTTTCTTT CAWSDGNTEAFF TRBJ1-1 12 . . TRBV30
TGTGCCAGTAGCTTGGTTGACAGGGGCACCTACGAGCAGTACTTC CASSLVDRGTYEQYF TRBJ2-7 15 . TRBD1 TRBV5-6
TGTGCCAGCAGCACCTGGAAGGGAGCGGGGGACACCGGGGAGCTGTTTTTT CASSTWKGAGDTGELFF TRBJ2-2 17 few TRBD2 TRBV7-8
TGCGCCAGCAGCCAATTGGGTGGGGGGGCGGACCAAGAGACCCAGTACTTC CASSQLGGGADQETQYF TRBJ2-5 17 once . TRBV5-1
TGTGCCAGCAGTGGCCGATTTATCGGGATGGGGACCGGGGAGCTGTTTTTT CASSGRFIGMGTGELFF TRBJ2-2 17 . . TRBV2
TGTGCCAGCTCACCAGATCAACAGGGAGGGACGGATGGCTACACCTTC CASSPDQQGGTDGYTF TRBJ1-2 16 . . TRBV18